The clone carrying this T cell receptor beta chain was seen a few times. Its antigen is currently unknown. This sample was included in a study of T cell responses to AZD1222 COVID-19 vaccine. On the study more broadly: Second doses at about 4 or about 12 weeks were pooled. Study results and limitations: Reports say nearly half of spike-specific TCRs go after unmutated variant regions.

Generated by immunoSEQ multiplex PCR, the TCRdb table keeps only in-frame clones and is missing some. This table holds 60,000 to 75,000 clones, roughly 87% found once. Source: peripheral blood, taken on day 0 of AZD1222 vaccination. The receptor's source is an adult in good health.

The CDR3 nucleotides read TGCAGCGTTGTTCGGGGGTTGGCAGAGACCCAGTACTTC. Amino acids: CSVVRGLAETQYF. The rearrangement joins TRBV29-1 to TRBJ2-5; tentatively, D is TRBD2 (6 bases). CDR1 and CDR2 from the germline V gene are SQVTM and ANQGSEA. The CDR3 length is 13 residues. The V end lost 4 bases, the J end lost 4 bases, and 13 bases lay between the germline ends.